This T cell receptor (beta chain) was retrieved from a study of T cell responses to AZD1222 COVID-19 vaccine. Regarding the study as a whole: Clonal diversity was possibly underestimated; the donors were predominantly white British and more often female. Across spike, vaccine-associated CD4 TCRs were found, dominant at 160-218 and 743-854.

Concerning this clone: Its specificity is unknown.

Sequencing used immunoSEQ multiplex PCR; TCRdb keeps in-frame clones, though not all of them. The repertoire holds 150,000 to 200,000 clones, just under 95% seen once, with approximately 1% in the top ten. This CDR3 comprises 18 residues. Germline V lookup: CDR1 LNHDA, CDR2 SQIVND (reference sequence). The J segment lost 3 bases and the V segment lost 8 bases, leaving 15 bases of the junction unmatched. The sequencing used peripheral blood, collected on day 0 of AZD1222 vaccination. The sequence came from an adult in good health. The V and J genes are TRBV19 and TRBJ1-5; TRBD1 agrees at 11 bases. CDR3 in DNA: TGTGCCAGTTCCCCGTCCGGGACAGGGGGTTTTATCAATCAGCCCCAGCATTTT. Translated, it gives CASSPSGTGGFINQPQHF.